Listed below are T cell receptor beta chains from one sample, sequenced in a study of stem cell transplantation in POMP-related autoinflammatory disease. Only in-frame clones appear in the TCRdb table, and some are missing; sequencing was by immunoSEQ multiplex PCR. The table lists some 70,000 clones, approximately 90% of them singletons. This specimen was CD4+ T cells from PBMCs, taken after stem cell transplantation. These receptors were obtained from a human patient with POMP-related autoinflammation and immune dysregulation (PRAID). T cells may partly derive from the graft donor. Both conserved end residues are part of each CDR3. The D gene is left open where the match is weak. Some rows have no size entry. The others give once, few or many, or a class for an expanded clone.

clone_size	j_call	d_call	v_call	cdr3_aa	cdr3_nt
few	TRBJ2-7	NA	TRBV7-9	CASSEAYEQYF	TGTGCCAGCAGCGAAGCGTACGAGCAGTACTTC
NA	TRBJ2-5	TRBD2	TRBV2	CATGGTLQETQYF	TGTGCCACCGGGGGGACTTTACAAGAGACCCAGTACTTC
NA	TRBJ2-7	NA	TRBV18	CASSPLVRENEQYF	TGTGCCAGCTCCCCCCTGGTGCGGGAAAACGAGCAGTACTTC
NA	TRBJ2-1	NA	TRBV9	CASSVERVTQQFF	TGTGCCAGCAGCGTAGAAAGGGTCACCCAGCAGTTCTTC
NA	TRBJ2-5	TRBD2	TRBV11-2	CASSFRPGLGETQYF	TGTGCCAGCAGCTTTCGCCCGGGACTAGGAGAGACCCAGTACTTC
once	TRBJ1-1	NA	TRBV5-1	CASSSTPQGNLNTEAFF	TGCGCCAGCAGCTCGACCCCGCAGGGGAACCTGAACACTGAAGCTTTCTTT
NA	TRBJ2-3	NA	TRBV5-1	CASSLAGTDTQYF	TGCGCCAGCAGCTTAGCGGGTACAGATACGCAGTATTTT
NA	TRBJ2-7	TRBD1	TRBV6-5	CASSVQGSYEQYF	TGTGCCAGCAGCGTACAGGGGTCCTACGAGCAGTACTTC
NA	TRBJ1-1	TRBD1	TRBV18	CASSNGQGGTEAFF	TGTGCCAGCTCAAACGGACAGGGTGGCACTGAAGCTTTCTTT
once	TRBJ2-5	NA	TRBV18	CASSWRQLETQYF	TGTGCCAGCTCTTGGCGGCAATTGGAGACCCAGTACTTC
NA	TRBJ1-2	NA	TRBV11-2	CASSLVSPAGGGLWGYTF	TGTGCCAGCAGCTTAGTCTCCCCGGCTGGGGGGGGCTTGTGGGGCTACACCTTC
NA	TRBJ1-4	NA	TRBV6-5	CASSPRGEKLFF	TGTGCCAGCAGTCCCAGGGGCGAAAAACTGTTTTTT
NA	TRBJ2-3	NA	TRBV5-6	CASSFQTGSTDTQYF	TGTGCCAGCAGCTTCCAGACAGGTAGCACAGATACGCAGTATTTT
once	TRBJ2-5	NA	TRBV5-6	CASSLGVQETQYF	TGTGCCAGCAGCTTGGGGGTCCAAGAGACCCAGTACTTC
NA	TRBJ2-3	NA	TRBV25-1	CASSEGSTDTQYF	TGTGCCAGCTCAGAGGGGAGCACAGATACGCAGTATTTT
NA	TRBJ1-1	NA	TRBV6-5	CASSHPRGTEAFF	TGTGCCAGCAGCCACCCTAGGGGTACTGAAGCTTTCTTT
once	TRBJ2-3	NA	TRBV19	CASSIGRLTDTQYF	TGTGCCAGTAGTATTGGCAGGCTCACAGATACGCAGTATTTT
NA	TRBJ2-7	NA	TRBV7-6	CASSLDRRGVGSYEQYF	TGTGCCAGCAGCTTAGATCGGCGTGGAGTGGGCTCCTACGAGCAGTACTTC
NA	TRBJ2-1	TRBD1	TRBV28	CASSFPTGGYEQFF	TGTGCCAGCAGTTTCCCTACAGGGGGCTATGAGCAGTTCTTC
once	TRBJ1-2	NA	TRBV9	CASSVGDVGGRGYGYTF	TGTGCCAGCAGCGTAGGAGACGTCGGAGGACGGGGCTATGGCTACACCTTC
NA	TRBJ2-5	NA	TRBV3-1/TRBV3-2	CASSQYIQTQYF	TGTGCCAGCAGCCAATATATCCAGACCCAGTACTTC
NA	TRBJ2-3	TRBD2	TRBV20-1	CSASIPLLRGVTDTQYF	TGCAGTGCTAGTATTCCCCTCTTACGGGGGGTTACAGATACGCAGTATTTT
NA	TRBJ1-1	TRBD1	TRBV6-1	CASSEDRVTEAFF	TGTGCCAGCAGTGAGGACAGGGTCACTGAAGCTTTCTTT
NA	TRBJ1-3	NA	TRBV5-1	CASSPTDTFSSGNTIYF	TGCGCCAGCAGCCCAACGGACACTTTTTCCTCTGGAAACACCATATATTTT
NA	TRBJ1-2	NA	TRBV5-1	CASSLAGGGTVYTF	TGCGCCAGCAGCTTGGCTGGGGGAGGTACGGTCTACACCTTC
NA	TRBJ2-7	NA	TRBV2	CASSEALVSLSYEQYF	TGTGCCAGCAGTGAAGCGTTGGTGTCCCTCTCCTACGAGCAGTACTTC
NA	TRBJ2-5	NA	TRBV7-8	CASSLAPQETQYF	TGTGCCAGCAGCTTAGCCCCCCAAGAGACCCAGTACTTC